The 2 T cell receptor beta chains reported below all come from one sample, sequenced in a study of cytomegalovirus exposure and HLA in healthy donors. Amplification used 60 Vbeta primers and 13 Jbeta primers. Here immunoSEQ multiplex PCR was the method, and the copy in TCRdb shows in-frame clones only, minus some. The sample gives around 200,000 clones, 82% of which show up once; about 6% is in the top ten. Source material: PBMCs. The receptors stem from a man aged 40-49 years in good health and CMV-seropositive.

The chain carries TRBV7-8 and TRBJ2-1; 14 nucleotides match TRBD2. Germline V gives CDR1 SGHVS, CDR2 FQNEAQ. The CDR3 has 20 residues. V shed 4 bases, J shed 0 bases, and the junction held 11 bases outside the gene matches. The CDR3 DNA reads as TGTGCCAGCAGCTGGCGGACTAGCGGGAGGTCCATTAGCTCCTACAATGAGCAGTTCTTC. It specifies CASSWRTSGRSISSYNEQFF.

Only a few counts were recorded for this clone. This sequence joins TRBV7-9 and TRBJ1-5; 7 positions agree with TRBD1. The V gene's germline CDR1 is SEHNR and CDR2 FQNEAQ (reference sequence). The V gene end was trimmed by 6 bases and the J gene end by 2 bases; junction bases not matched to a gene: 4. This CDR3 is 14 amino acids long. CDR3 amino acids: CASRSDRGNQPQHF. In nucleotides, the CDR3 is TGTGCCAGCAGGAGTGACAGGGGCAATCAGCCCCAGCATTTT. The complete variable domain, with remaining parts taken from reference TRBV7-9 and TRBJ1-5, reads DTGVSQNPRHKITKRGQNVTFRCDPISEHNRLYWYRQTLGQGPEFLTYFQNEAQLEKSRLLSDRFSAERPKGSFSTLEIQRTEQGDSAMYLCASRSDRGNQPQHFGDGTRLSIL.